One sample yielded the 21 T cell receptor beta chains listed below, sequenced in a study of cytomegalovirus exposure and HLA in healthy donors. Primers: 60 Vbeta forward and 13 Jbeta reverse. Using immunoSEQ multiplex PCR, the repertoire was profiled, and TCRdb retains in-frame clones only, with some absent. The sample holds 95,000 to 130,000 clones, 65% to 90% seen once. Sequencing was carried out using PBMCs. These receptors were collected from a woman in her 30s in good health and CMV-seronegative.

This chain connects TRBV11-2 to TRBJ1-2; 7 bases are shared with TRBD1. The CDR3 sequence is 13 residues long. V was clipped by 5 bases and J by 8 bases; unmatched bases: 8. Germline values: CDR1 SGHAT, CDR2 FQNNGV. CDR3 coding DNA: TGTGCCAGCAGCGCAGACAGGGATCGAGGCTACACCTTC. Protein product: CASSADRDRGYTF.

On this clone itself: This may arise from a read error, as a much more abundant clone is one base away. The rearrangement links TRBV6-5 to TRBJ2-2; tentative D call: TRBD2 (6 bases). The V and J ends lost 0 bases and 1 base respectively, with 6 bases between them. The CDR3 contains 15 residues. Germline CDR1 MNHEY, CDR2 SVGAGI. The CDR3 DNA follows: TGTGCCAGCAGTTACTCTAGCGGGAACACCGGGGAGCTGTTTTTT. Translating gives CASSYSSGNTGELFF.

The chain employs TRBV6-4 and TRBJ2-1; 12 nucleotides agree with TRBD2. J lost 4 bases, V lost 0 bases, and 7 bases had no gene match. The CDR3 sequence is 18 residues long. The V gene's germline CDR1 is MRHNA and CDR2 SNTAGT. DNA of the CDR3: TGTGCCAGCAGTGACTCGGCGACTAGCGGGAGTGAGTACAATGAGCAGTTCTTC. This encodes CASSDSATSGSEYNEQFF.

This chain links TRBV19 with TRBJ2-3; no clear D. CDR1 and CDR2 (germline): LNHDA, SQIVND (reference sequence). The CDR3 extends over 12 amino acids. Trimming took 6 bases from V and 1 from J, leaving 5 bases between them. CDR3 in DNA: TGTGCCAGTAGGGCCCGCACAGATACGCAGTATTTT. As protein: CASRARTDTQYF.

This chain links TRBV19 with TRBJ2-2; TRBD2 matches 10 bases. The CDR3 runs 18 residues. Trimming removed 7 bases from V and 4 bases from J; junction bases left unmatched: 15. CDR1 and CDR2 (germline): LNHDA, SQIVND (reference sequence). The chain's CDR3 is CASTTGGSGRAGTGELFF. CDR3 bases: TGTGCCAGTACCACGGGAGGGAGCGGGAGGGCCGGCACCGGGGAGCTGTTTTTT.

The CDR3 DNA reads as TGCGCCAGCAGCCAAGGCCTAGCGGGAGGACCCACAGATACGCAGTATTTT. This translates into CASSQGLAGGPTDTQYF. The genes are TRBV4-3 and TRBJ2-3; 11 nucleotides agree with TRBD2. CDR1 is LGHNA, CDR2 YSLEER, per germline. The V segment lost 1 base and the J segment 2 bases; nucleotides outside the gene matches: 5. CDR3 size: 17 residues.

The gene calls are TRBV25-1 and TRBJ2-7, with 9 bases aligning to TRBD1. V lost 1 base to trimming and J lost 3 bases; unmatched junction nucleotides: 4. Per the germline V gene, CDR1 is MGHDK and CDR2 is SYGVNS. CDR3 size: 15 residues. The CDR3 protein is CASSESDRGGYEQYF. The CDR3 nucleotides read TGTGCCAGCAGTGAATCGGACAGGGGAGGCTACGAGCAGTACTTC.

V gene TRBV9 combines with J gene TRBJ2-1; possible D gene TRBD1, 6 bases. This CDR3 is built from 14 residues. Trimming pared 3 bases from V and 7 bases from J, leaving 14 bases between. Germline values: CDR1 SGDLS, CDR2 YYNGEE. The CDR3 loop is CASSGSNRVNEQFF. The CDR3 bases are TGTGCCAGCAGCGGATCCAACAGGGTAAATGAGCAGTTCTTC.

The chain has TRBV6-1 and TRBJ1-2, with 9 bases aligning to TRBD1. This CDR3 is 11 amino acids long. CDR1 and CDR2 (germline): MNHNS, SASEGT. V gave up 10 bases and J gave up 7 bases; unmatched junction bases: 4. The CDR3, as DNA: TGTGCCATCCACAGGGGGCCTGGCTACACCTTC. Encoded protein: CAIHRGPGYTF.

This rearrangement joins TRBV6-6 to TRBJ1-6; D not certain. The CDR3 has 15 residues. CDR1 is MNHNY and CDR2 is SVGAGI in the germline V gene (reference sequence). The V end lost 0 bases, the J end lost 7 bases, and 10 bases lay between the germline ends. The CDR3, as DNA: TGTGCCAGCAGTTACTCACCTACTTTCAATTCACCCCTCCACTTT. This encodes CASSYSPTFNSPLHF.

A few counts support this clone. The chain uses TRBV5-1 and TRBJ1-1; 8 nucleotides align to TRBD1. Trimming cost V 4 bases and J 4 bases; bases outside gene matches: 6. Germline V gene lookup returns CDR1 SGHRS and CDR2 YFSETQ. This CDR3 comprises 14 residues. This CDR3 is CASSGQGMGTEAFF. In nucleotides, the CDR3 is TGCGCCAGCAGCGGACAGGGCATGGGCACTGAAGCTTTCTTT.

This clone has only one observation. The DNA of the CDR3 is TGCGCCAGCAGCCCGACGACAGGGAACACCGGGGAGCTGTTTTTT. It codes for CASSPTTGNTGELFF. This sequence joins TRBV5-1 and TRBJ2-2; tentatively, D is TRBD1 (6 bases). Germline lookup yields CDR1 SGHRS and CDR2 YFSETQ. The CDR3 covers 15 residues. Trimming pared 4 bases from V and 1 base from J, leaving 11 bases between.

The CDR3 region has the DNA TGTGCCAGTACCGACAGCTACGAGCAGTACTTC. This codes for CASTDSYEQYF. This rearrangement joins TRBV19 to TRBJ2-7; maybe TRBD1 (5 bases). CDR3 length: 11 amino acids. The germline V and J ends were trimmed by 7 bases and 3 bases, with 7 bases remaining between them. Germline V gene lookup returns CDR1 LNHDA and CDR2 SQIVND (reference sequence).

The chain recombines TRBV5-1 with TRBJ2-7; 7 nucleotides agree with TRBD1. J lost 6 bases, V lost 7 bases, and 13 bases had no gene match. Germline V gene lookup returns CDR1 SGHRS and CDR2 YFSETQ. This CDR3 has 14 residues. This CDR3 is CASVGQTGSGEQYF. The CDR3 DNA is TGCGCCAGCGTGGGGCAGACAGGGTCGGGCGAGCAGTACTTC.

CDR3 loop: CASSPRIVVNEQFF. CDR3 in DNA: TGTGCCAGCAGCCCGAGAATTGTAGTCAATGAGCAGTTCTTC. V is TRBV28 and J is TRBJ2-1; no definite D call. Trimming took off 6 bases at V and 6 bases at J, with 15 bases between the two ends. Germline loops: CDR1 MDHEN, CDR2 SYDVKM. The CDR3 consists of 14 residues.

The chain joins TRBV5-4 to TRBJ2-7, with 7 bases lining up with TRBD1. Germline V gene sequence: CDR1 SGHNT, CDR2 YYREEE (reference sequence). This CDR3 has 14 amino acids. The V gene end was trimmed by 4 bases and the J gene end by 6 bases; junction bases not matched to a gene: 10. CDR3 amino acids: CASSQGDGRGEQYF. CDR3 bases: TGTGCCAGCAGCCAGGGGGACGGCCGCGGCGAGCAGTACTTC. The full variable domain, with the rest looked up from reference TRBV5-4 and TRBJ2-7, is ETGVTQSPTHLIKTRGQQVTLRCSSQSGHNTVSWYQQALGQGPQFIFQYYREEENGRGNFPPRFSGLQFPNYSSELNVNALELDDSALYLCASSQGDGRGEQYFGPGTRLTVT.

CDR3 bases: TGCGCCAGCAGCCAAGACAATAGACTAGCTCCCTACAATGAGCAGTTCTTC. Protein: CASSQDNRLAPYNEQFF. V and J are TRBV4-3 and TRBJ2-1, with TRBD2 identical over 7 bases. The CDR3 sequence is 17 residues long. Germline-derived CDR1 and CDR2 are LGHNA and YSLEER. The ends lost 0 bases at V and 2 bases at J; junction bases unmatched: 7.

The genes are TRBV5-6 and TRBJ1-5, with 7 positions matching TRBD1. J gave up 4 bases and V 4 bases, and 5 bases lay outside the gene matches. The CDR3 contains 14 residues. Germline CDR1 SGHDT, CDR2 YYEEEE. CDR3 sequence reads: CASSAPGGNQPQHF. Here the CDR3 DNA reads TGTGCCAGCAGCGCCCCAGGGGGAAATCAGCCCCAGCATTTT.

The chain links TRBV7-8 to TRBJ1-6; TRBD1 matches at 9 bases. With 4 bases clipped from V and 4 bases from J, the junction kept 2 bases outside the gene matches. The CDR3 has 15 residues. Germline CDR1 reads SGHVS; CDR2 reads FQNEAQ. CDR3 DNA: TGTGCCAGCAGCTCACAGGGGGCATATAATTCACCCCTCCACTTT. This codes for CASSSQGAYNSPLHF.

The chain carries TRBV7-2 and TRBJ2-3; 9 nucleotides line up with TRBD2. Germline V CDR1 and CDR2: SGHTA, FQGNSA. The CDR3 contains 15 residues. As DNA, the CDR3 is TGTGGAGGGGTAGCGGGAGAGGGGCACACAGATACGCAGTATTTT. Translation gives CGGVAGEGHTDTQYF.

CDR3 sequence (DNA): TGTGCCAGCAGTGAACAGTACCTCAACTATGGCTACACCTTC. Protein product: CASSEQYLNYGYTF. J is TRBJ1-2 and V is TRBV2; D ambiguous. Germline CDR1 is SNHLY and CDR2 is FYNNEI. This CDR3 comprises 14 residues. Trimming left V 2 bases short and J 2 bases short, with 9 bases between. Variable domain in full (rest from reference TRBV2 and TRBJ1-2): EPEVTQTPSHQVTQMGQEVILRCVPISNHLYFYWYRQILGQKVEFLVSFYNNEISEKSEIFDDQFSVERPDGSNFTLKIRSTKLEDSAMYFCASSEQYLNYGYTFGSGTRLTVV.